The 14 T cell receptor beta chains below come from one sample, sequenced in a study of human T cells and chemical hapten exposure. TCRdb ran MiXCR on the RACE reads and lists one entry per CDR3 protein. The repertoire consists of about 100,000 distinct CDR3 sequences, with roughly an eighth occurring once and the leading ten covering 3.2%. Time point: patch test 2, 6 weeks after DPC sensitization. Treatment of the sample: therapeutic diphenylcyclopropenone sensitization with weekly scalp DPC. This material consisted of whole blood, taken in connection with sensitization to the hapten diphenylcyclopropenone (DPC). All receptors derive from a woman in her 40s with alopecia areata. Some clones in this sample may be carry-over from other donors' samples.

The CDR3 spells CASSLRRGDTGELFF. The CDR3 region has the DNA TGTGCCAGCAGTTTACGGCGGGGGGACACCGGGGAGCTGTTTTTT. V usage is TRBV27 and J usage is TRBJ2-2, with 8 nucleotides matching TRBD2. With V trimmed by 2 bases and J by 3 bases, 2 bases remained unmatched. The CDR3 sequence is 15 residues long. Germline values: CDR1 MNHEY, CDR2 SMNVEV (reference sequence).

This chain links TRBV5-1 with TRBJ1-1; 9 positions agree with TRBD1. After removal of 3 bases from V and 7 bases from J, the junction contained 4 bases not matched to a gene. The CDR3 consists of 13 residues. CDR1 and CDR2 from the germline V gene are SGHRS and YFSETQ. As DNA, the CDR3 is TGCGCCAGCAGCTGGGACAGGGCTTTTGAAGCTTTCTTT. Its translation is CASSWDRAFEAFF.

This chain connects TRBV28 to TRBJ1-1; 8 positions match TRBD1. Germline-derived CDR1 and CDR2 are MDHEN and SYDVKM. This CDR3 is 16 amino acids long. The V gene end was trimmed by 8 bases and the J gene end by 7 bases; junction bases not matched to a gene: 18. The CDR3 sequence is CASAFAGQVFRGEAFF. CDR3 nucleotide sequence: TGTGCCAGCGCTTTCGCGGGACAGGTATTTCGGGGTGAAGCTTTCTTT.

This clonotype was found many times. The rearrangement uses TRBV29-1 and TRBJ2-2; D ambiguous. The CDR3 loop spans 13 amino acids. CDR1 SQVTM and CDR2 ANQGSEA come from the germline V gene. Trimming removed 4 bases from V and 2 bases from J, with 8 bases in between. This chain's CDR3 is CSVVGGNTGELFF. CDR3 bases: TGCAGCGTTGTCGGCGGAAACACCGGGGAGCTGTTTTTT.

This clonotype turned up a few times. This sequence joins TRBV6-2 or TRBV6-3 and TRBJ2-7; 9 nucleotides agree with TRBD2. The V and J ends lost 5 bases and 2 bases, in that order; junction bases with no gene match: 4. The CDR3 covers 14 residues. In germline, CDR1 is MNHEY, CDR2 SVGEGT. This CDR3 is CASSPGTSTYEQYF. The CDR3, as DNA: TGTGCCAGCAGTCCCGGGACTAGCACCTACGAGCAGTACTTC.

This clonotype was counted many times. The gene calls are TRBV3-1 and TRBJ1-1; 9 nucleotides match TRBD1. J was trimmed by 4 bases and V by 3 bases; bases with no gene match: 9. CDR3 length equals 16 residues. The germline V gene has CDR1 LGHDT and CDR2 YNNKEL (reference sequence). CDR3 sequence reads: CASSQNTGGAGTEAFF. The CDR3 DNA follows: TGTGCCAGCAGCCAGAACACAGGGGGCGCGGGCACTGAAGCTTTCTTT.

The chain joins TRBV25-1 to TRBJ2-3; weak D call: TRBD1 (5 bases). V shed 4 bases and J shed 5 bases, with 10 bases lying between them. CDR1 is MGHDK, CDR2 SYGVNS, per germline. The CDR3 consists of 13 residues. The DNA of the CDR3 is TGTGCCAGCAGTGGTCCAGGGATAGATACGCAGTATTTT. This gives the protein CASSGPGIDTQYF.

CDR3 nucleotide sequence: TGCAGCGTAGGGGGGAGAAGCAATCAGCCCCAGCATTTT. This sequence encodes CSVGGRSNQPQHF. The V and J genes are TRBV29-1 and TRBJ1-5, with D maybe TRBD1 (6 bases). Trimming cost V 6 bases and J 1 base, with 10 bases left between them. The CDR3 sequence is 13 residues long. Germline V gene sequence: CDR1 SQVTM, CDR2 ANQGSEA. Looking up the rest from reference TRBV29-1 and TRBJ1-5 gives the full variable domain: SAVISQKPSRDICQRGTSLTIQCQVDSQVTMMFWYRQQPGQSLTLIATANQGSEATYESGFVIDKFPISRPNLTFSTLTVSNMSPEDSSIYLCSVGGRSNQPQHFGDGTRLSIL.

The V call is TRBV29-1, the J call TRBJ1-2; the D is unclear. V shed 7 bases and J shed 5 bases, with 14 bases lying between them. CDR3 length equals 12 residues. The V gene's germline CDR1 is SQVTM and CDR2 ANQGSEA. CDR3 DNA: TGCAGCGCCAGGAGCGGACTTTATGGCTACACCTTC. It encodes CSARSGLYGYTF. The complete variable domain, with remaining parts taken from reference TRBV29-1 and TRBJ1-2, reads SAVISQKPSRDICQRGTSLTIQCQVDSQVTMMFWYRQQPGQSLTLIATANQGSEATYESGFVIDKFPISRPNLTFSTLTVSNMSPEDSSIYLCSARSGLYGYTFGSGTRLTVV.

This clonotype was seen only a few times. J is TRBJ1-4 and V is TRBV25-1; maybe TRBD1 (5 bases). The V gene lost 6 bases and the J gene lost 7 bases, with 9 bases spanning the gap. CDR1 is MGHDK and CDR2 is SYGVNS in the germline V gene. This CDR3 has 12 residues. CDR3 sequence reads: CASRGHGEKLFF. CDR3 coding DNA: TGTGCCAGCAGGGGGCACGGTGAAAAACTGTTTTTT.

This sequence joins TRBV20-1 and TRBJ2-4; TRBD2 matches at 7 bases. With 3 bases clipped from V and 1 base from J, the junction kept 6 bases outside the gene matches. CDR3 size: 15 residues. In germline, CDR1 is DFQATT, CDR2 SNEGSKA (reference sequence). In nucleotides, the CDR3 is TGCAGTGCTAGTGGACTAGGAGGGGCCAAAAACATTCAGTACTTC. This sequence encodes CSASGLGGAKNIQYF.

In its sample, this clonotype was seen a few times. This rearrangement joins TRBV30 to TRBJ1-5; 8 nucleotides align to TRBD1. The CDR3 covers 13 residues. Germline V CDR1 and CDR2: GTSNPN, SVGIG (reference sequence). J gave up 0 bases and V 5 bases, and 0 bases lay outside the gene matches. CDR3 sequence: CAWGQGSNQPQHF. CDR3 DNA: TGTGCCTGGGGACAGGGTAGCAATCAGCCCCAGCATTTT.

The gene calls are TRBV11-2 and TRBJ2-7, with D maybe TRBD2 (5 bases). The CDR3 contains 14 residues. V lost 10 bases to trimming and J lost 2 bases, with 18 bases between them. Germline CDR1 reads SGHAT; CDR2 reads FQNNGV. The CDR3 sequence is CATGERNPPYEQYF. CDR3 bases: TGTGCCACTGGAGAGCGGAACCCTCCCTACGAGCAGTACTTC. Supplemented by reference TRBV11-2 and TRBJ2-7, the full variable domain reads EAGVAQSPRYKIIEKRQSVAFWCNPISGHATLYWYQQILGQGPKLLIQFQNNGVVDDSQLPKDRFSAERLKGVDSTLKIQPAKLEDSAVYLCATGERNPPYEQYFGPGTRLTVT.

The chain links TRBV4-3 to TRBJ2-1; D ambiguous. The length of the CDR3 is 16 residues. Germline V gives CDR1 LGHNA, CDR2 YSLEER. Trimming took off 0 bases at V and 0 bases at J, with 9 bases between the two ends. The chain's CDR3 is CASSQDTQSSYNEQFF. The CDR3 region has the DNA TGCGCCAGCAGCCAAGATACCCAGAGCTCCTACAATGAGCAGTTCTTC.